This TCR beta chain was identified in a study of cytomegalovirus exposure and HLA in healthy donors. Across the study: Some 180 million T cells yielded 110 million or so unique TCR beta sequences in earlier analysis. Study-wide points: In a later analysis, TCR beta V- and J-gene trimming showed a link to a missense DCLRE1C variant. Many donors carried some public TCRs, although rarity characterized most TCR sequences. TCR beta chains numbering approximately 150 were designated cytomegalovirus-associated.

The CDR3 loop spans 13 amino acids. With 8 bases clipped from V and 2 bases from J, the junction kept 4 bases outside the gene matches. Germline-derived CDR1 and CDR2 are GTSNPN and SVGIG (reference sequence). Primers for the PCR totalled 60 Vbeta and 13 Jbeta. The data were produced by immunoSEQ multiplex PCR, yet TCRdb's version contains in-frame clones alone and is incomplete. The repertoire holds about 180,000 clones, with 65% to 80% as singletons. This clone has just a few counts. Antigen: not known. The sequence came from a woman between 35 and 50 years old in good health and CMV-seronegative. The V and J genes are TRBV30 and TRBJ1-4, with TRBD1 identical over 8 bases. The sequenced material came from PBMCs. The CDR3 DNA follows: TGTGCCGGAAGACAGGGGACTAATGAAAAACTGTTTTTT. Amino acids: CAGRQGTNEKLFF.